Given below is one T cell receptor beta chain in context. The antigen remains undetermined. The data were obtained in a study of read filtering for tumor transcriptome and immune sequencing. Study-level findings and limits: Dropping single-read clonotypes raised IR-seq and RNA-seq shared-clonotype correlation.

This library used around 0.4 ug RNA and molecular barcoded adaptors spanning alpha/delta and beta/gamma chains. From the reads, TCRdb called clonotypes with MiXCR, one entry per CDR3 protein. The sample consists of around 130,000 distinct CDR3 sequences, roughly an eighth of them appearing once. The source material was a population of CD138-negative cells sorted from bone marrow. The TCR originated in a donor aged 40 or over with multiple myeloma.

CDR3: CASSYLRWTGLAGSRDEQYF. CDR3 nucleotide sequence: TGTGCCAGCAGTTACCTCCGGTGGACCGGACTAGCGGGATCGAGAGACGAGCAGTACTTC. The chain couples TRBV6-5 to TRBJ2-7, with 12 positions matching TRBD2. Trimming at V came to 2 bases and at J to 5 bases, leaving 19 bases not matched to a gene. This CDR3 has 20 residues. CDR1 is MNHEY and CDR2 is SVGAGI in the germline V gene.